This T cell receptor (beta chain) was retrieved from a study of beta chain features in type 1 diabetes. General observations from the study: People with Type 1 diabetes carried modestly yet significantly shorter TCRB CDR3s in all four CD4+ subsets. Resolution of whether HLA type affects TCRB rearrangement was not achieved here. Compared to healthy donors, patients appeared to have naive, central memory and Treg TCRB repertoires that were more alike. VDJ junctions in type 1 diabetes patients carried more deletions and fewer insertions.

Isolated RNA was reverse transcribed in full, so expressed TCRB transcripts were sequenced. Assay: immunoSEQ multiplex PCR; the TCRdb copy retains only in-frame clones and omits some. There are about 290,000 clones in the sample; about 8% occur only once, and approximately 0.99% lies in the top ten. Between the trimmed V and J ends, which lost 2 bases and 4 bases, there was a span of 12 bases. The CDR3 runs to 14 residues. Germline lookup yields CDR1 SGHTA and CDR2 FQGNSA. Details on this clone: Its antigen is not identified.

This sequence originates from a woman under 30 in good health. The rearrangement joins TRBV7-2 to TRBJ2-7; a weak D match, TRBD2 (6 bases). Sequencing was carried out using central memory CD4+ T cells from blood. This CDR3 is CASSLRGGGYEQYF. CDR3 coding DNA: TGTGCCAGCAGCTTACGGGGAGGTGGATACGAGCAGTACTTC.